The clone carrying this TCR beta chain turned up a few times. Its specificity is not known. Germline V gene sequence: CDR1 MNHEY, CDR2 SMNVEV (reference sequence). The V gene lost 5 bases and the J gene lost 2 bases, with 12 bases spanning the gap. There are 14 residues in the CDR3. 5'RACE with constant-segment primers yielded barcoded, UMI-tagged TCR alpha and TCR beta cDNA libraries. One entry per CDR3 protein, called by TCRdb with MiXCR from the 5' RACE reads. The top ten clones hold around 11% of a sample with approximately 570,000 distinct CDR3 sequences, roughly 18% of them seen once. The data are from a study of T-cell memory formation after mild COVID-19. Points from the study as a whole: The second-wave clones peaking on day 37 were not confirmed as SARS-CoV-2-specific. Cross-reactive memory apparently joined, as some responding clones appeared in pre-infection memory.

Specimen: PBMCs or a T cell subset sorted from them (not recorded which). The chain employs TRBV27 and TRBJ1-1; D not certain. This clonotype was obtained from an adult woman who had mild COVID-19 (a few samples of this study predate the infection). Cell type and time point are not known. CDR3 in amino acids: CASSPNGANTEAFF. CDR3 DNA: TGTGCCAGCAGTCCGAATGGAGCTAACACTGAAGCTTTCTTT.